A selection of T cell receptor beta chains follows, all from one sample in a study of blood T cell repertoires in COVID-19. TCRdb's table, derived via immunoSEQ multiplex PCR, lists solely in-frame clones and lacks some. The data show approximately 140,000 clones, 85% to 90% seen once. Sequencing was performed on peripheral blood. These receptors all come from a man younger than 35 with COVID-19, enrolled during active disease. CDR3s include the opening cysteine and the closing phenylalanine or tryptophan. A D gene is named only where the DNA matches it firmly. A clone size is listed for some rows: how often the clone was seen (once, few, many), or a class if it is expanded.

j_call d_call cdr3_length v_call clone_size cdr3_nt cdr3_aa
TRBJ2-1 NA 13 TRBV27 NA TGTGCCAGCAGTTTAAACAGTCGCAATGAGCAGTTCTTC CASSLNSRNEQFF
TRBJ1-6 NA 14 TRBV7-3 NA TGTGCCAGCAGCCGGACAGCTAATAATTCACCCCTCCACTTT CASSRTANNSPLHF
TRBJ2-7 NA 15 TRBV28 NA TGTGCCAGTCGTACCCATAGCGGATCCTCCTACGAGCAGTACTTC CASRTHSGSSYEQYF
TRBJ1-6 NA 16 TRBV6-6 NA TGTGCCAGCAGTTACTCGAGAACAGGAGGGAATTCACCCCTCCACTTT CASSYSRTGGNSPLHF
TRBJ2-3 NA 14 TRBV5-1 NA TGCGCCAGCAGCCTGGAGAGCCCCACAGATACGCAGTATTTT CASSLESPTDTQYF
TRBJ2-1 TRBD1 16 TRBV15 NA TGTGCCACCAGCAGAGATTGGGGGACAGGGGCAAACGAGCAGTTCTTC CATSRDWGTGANEQFF
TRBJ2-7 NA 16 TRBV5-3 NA TGTGCCAGAAGCCAGTCGGTGGAGGGCCTTGCCTACGAGCAGTACTTC CARSQSVEGLAYEQYF
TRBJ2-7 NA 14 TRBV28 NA TGTGCCAGCCGAGGGGGGACAGATTCCTACGAGCAGTACTTC CASRGGTDSYEQYF
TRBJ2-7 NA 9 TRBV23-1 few TGCGCCAGCAGTTTAAAGCAGTACTTC CASSLKQYF
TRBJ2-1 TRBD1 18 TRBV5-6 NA TGTGCCAGCAGCTCATACAAGAGGACAGGGGGCTTTTACAATGAGCAGTTCTTC CASSSYKRTGGFYNEQFF
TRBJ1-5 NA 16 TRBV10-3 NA TGTGCCATCAGTGTGGGACAAAAGGTAGGCAATCAGCCCCAGCATTTT CAISVGQKVGNQPQHF
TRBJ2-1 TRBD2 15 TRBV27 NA TGTGCCAGCAGTTTAGGGCTAGCGGGAGACGATGAGCAGTTCTTC CASSLGLAGDDEQFF
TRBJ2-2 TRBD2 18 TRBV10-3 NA TGTGCCATCAGTGGATCTCCCACTAGCGGGAGGAGAACCGGGGAGCTGTTTTTT CAISGSPTSGRRTGELFF
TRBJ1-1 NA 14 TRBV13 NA TGTGCCAGCAGCCTGGGGGCGCGGGACACTGAAGCTTTCTTT CASSLGARDTEAFF
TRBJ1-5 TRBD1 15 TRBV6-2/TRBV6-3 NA TGTGCCAGCAGTTACTCGGGGACAGGCAATCAGCCCCAGCATTTT CASSYSGTGNQPQHF
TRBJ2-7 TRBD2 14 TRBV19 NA TGTGCCAGTAGTATTACTAGCGGAACCTACGAGCAGTACTTC CASSITSGTYEQYF
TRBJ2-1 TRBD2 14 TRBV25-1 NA TGTGCCAGCACTAGCGGGAGACGAAACAATGAGCAGTTCTTC CASTSGRRNNEQFF
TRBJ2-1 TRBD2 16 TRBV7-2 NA TGTGCCAGCAGCTTAGATCCTGGGATGCTAGCGGGAGGTGTGTTCTTC CASSLDPGMLAGGVFF
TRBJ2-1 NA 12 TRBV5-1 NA TGCGCCAGCAGCTTGGGAGCTTCGCAGCAGTTCTTC CASSLGASQQFF
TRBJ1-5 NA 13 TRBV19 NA TGTGCCAGTACTTACAGAAGCAATCAGCCCCAGCATTTT CASTYRSNQPQHF
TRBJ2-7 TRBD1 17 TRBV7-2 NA TGTGCCAGCAGCCGCCGGAGTCCGGGACAGGGACACTACGAGCAGTACTTC CASSRRSPGQGHYEQYF
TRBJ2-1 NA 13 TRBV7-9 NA TGTGCCAGCAGCCCCACCGACTACGCTGAGCAGTTCTTC CASSPTDYAEQFF
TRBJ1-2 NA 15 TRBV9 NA TGTGCCAGCAGCGAGTCCACAGGGTCGGAGTATGGCTACACCTTC CASSESTGSEYGYTF
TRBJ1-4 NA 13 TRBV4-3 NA TGCGCCAGCAGCCAAGCCCGGACAGTAGAACTGTTTTTT CASSQARTVELFF
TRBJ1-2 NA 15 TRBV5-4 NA TGTGCCAGCAGCTTGTTCAGGGGAAGGAACTATGGCTACACCTTC CASSLFRGRNYGYTF
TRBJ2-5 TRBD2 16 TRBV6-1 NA TGTGCCAGCAGTGTTAATCTAGCGGGGGACCAAGAGACCCAGTACTTC CASSVNLAGDQETQYF
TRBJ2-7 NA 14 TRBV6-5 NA TGTGCCAGCACCCAAAGACTGGTCTCCTACGAGCAGTACTTC CASTQRLVSYEQYF
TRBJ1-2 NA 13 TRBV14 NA TGTGCCAGCAGCCATCTGAGAACCGCTGGCTACACCTTC CASSHLRTAGYTF
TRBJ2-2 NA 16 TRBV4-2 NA TGTGCCAGCAGCCAAGTCACGGCCGGGAGTTACGGGGAGCTGTTTTTT CASSQVTAGSYGELFF
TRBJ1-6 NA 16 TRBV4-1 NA TGCGCCAGCAGCCAAGAGGGGTCGGGGAATAATTCACCCCTCCACTTT CASSQEGSGNNSPLHF
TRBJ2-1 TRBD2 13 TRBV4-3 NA TGCGCCAGCAGCCACCCGGGGGGGAATGCGCAGTTCTTC CASSHPGGNAQFF
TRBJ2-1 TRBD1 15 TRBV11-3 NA TGTGCCAGCAGCTTAGACAGGGGGCGGTCGAATGAGCAGTTCTTC CASSLDRGRSNEQFF
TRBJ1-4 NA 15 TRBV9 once TGTGCCAGCAGCGTTTTCGACTCAACTAATGAAAAACTGTTTTTT CASSVFDSTNEKLFF
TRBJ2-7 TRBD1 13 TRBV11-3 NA TGTGCCAGCAGCCCCCGACAGGGGTCCGAGCAGTACTTC CASSPRQGSEQYF
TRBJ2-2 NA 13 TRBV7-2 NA TGTGCCAGCAGCCCTCTCGGGAGCGGGGAGCTGTTTTTT CASSPLGSGELFF
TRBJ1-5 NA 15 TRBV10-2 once TGCGCCAGCAGTGAAGGCGAGGATTTCAATCAGCCCCAGCATTTT CASSEGEDFNQPQHF
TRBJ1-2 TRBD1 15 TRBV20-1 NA TGCAGTGCTAGTACCGGGACAGGGGGCGTTCTTGGCTACACCTTC CSASTGTGGVLGYTF
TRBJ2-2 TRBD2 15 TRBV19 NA TGTGCCAGTAGTGGCGGGAGGGCCAGAAACGGGGAGCTGTTTTTT CASSGGRARNGELFF
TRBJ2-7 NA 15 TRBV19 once TGTGCCAGTAGTGCCGGGACTTGGAGCTCCTACGAGCAGTACTTC CASSAGTWSSYEQYF
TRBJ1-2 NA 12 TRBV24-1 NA TGTGCCACCAGTGACCCCAGGGGTGGCTACACCTTC CATSDPRGGYTF
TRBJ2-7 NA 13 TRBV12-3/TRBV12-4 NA TGTGCCAGCAGTCCCGGCGGCTCCTACGAGCAGTACTTC CASSPGGSYEQYF
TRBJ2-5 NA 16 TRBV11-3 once TGTGCCAGCAGCCCCGGGGCAGGGGTCCCCCAAGAGACCCAGTACTTC CASSPGAGVPQETQYF
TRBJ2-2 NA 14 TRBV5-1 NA TGCGCCAGCAAGCCAGCGACCAACACCGGGGAGCTGTTTTTT CASKPATNTGELFF
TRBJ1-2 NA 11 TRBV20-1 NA TGCAGTGCCGGGGGGAACTATGGCTACACCTTC CSAGGNYGYTF
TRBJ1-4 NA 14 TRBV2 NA TGTGCCAGCAGTGATAATCCTATCGGTGAAAAACTGCTTTTT CASSDNPIGEKLLF
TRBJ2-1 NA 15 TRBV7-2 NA TGTGCCAGCAGCTTAGGCGTCTCCTGGGGGCATGAGCAGTTCTTC CASSLGVSWGHEQFF
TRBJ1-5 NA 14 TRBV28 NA TGTGCCAGCAACTTAGGAGTCGCCAATCAGCCCCAGCATTTT CASNLGVANQPQHF
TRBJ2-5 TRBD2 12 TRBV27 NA TGTGCCAGCAGTTTCGGGGGGGAGACCCAGTACTTC CASSFGGETQYF
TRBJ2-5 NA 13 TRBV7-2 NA TGTGCCAGCAGCTTGAGTCAGGTTGGGACCCAGTACTTC CASSLSQVGTQYF